The 27 T cell receptor beta chains given below trace back to one sample, sequenced in a study of T-cell memory formation after mild COVID-19. TCRdb independently ran MiXCR on the 5' RACE reads; one entry per CDR3 protein. The repertoire has approximately 560,000 distinct CDR3 sequences, around 15% of them found once; the top ten carry about 7.4%. The sequenced sample consisted of PBMCs or a T cell subset sorted from them (not recorded which). The receptors shown here come from an adult woman who had mild COVID-19 (a few samples of this study predate the infection). Cell type and time point are not known.

V usage is TRBV29-1 and J usage is TRBJ2-3, with D perhaps TRBD1 or TRBD2 (6 bases each). Germline CDR1 is SQVTM and CDR2 is ANQGSEA. Between the trimmed V and J ends, which lost 1 base and 2 bases, there was a span of 13 bases. This CDR3 has 15 amino acids. CDR3 region: CSVEGGADSTDTQYF. The CDR3 bases are TGCAGCGTTGAAGGGGGGGCGGACTCCACAGATACGCAGTATTTT.

This clonotype was recorded many times. The rearrangement uses TRBV7-2 and TRBJ1-1; perhaps TRBD1 as D (5 bases). The CDR3 is 15 residues long. V was pared by 3 bases and J by 4 bases, with 15 bases between. Germline CDR1 SGHTA, CDR2 FQGNSA. The CDR3 DNA reads TGTGCCAGCAGCTTGTTTCGCAGGGCGTCCACTGAAGCTTTCTTT. The encoded protein is CASSLFRRASTEAFF.

This chain uses TRBV9 with TRBJ1-2, with 7 bases identical to TRBD1. CDR3 length equals 13 residues. Germline assignment: CDR1 SGDLS and CDR2 YYNGEE. The junction had 3 bases not matched to a gene; V was cut back by 0 bases and J by 7 bases. CDR3 bases: TGTGCCAGCAGCGTAGAAAGGGGGCTTGGCTACACCTTC. It encodes CASSVERGLGYTF. The whole variable domain, filled in from reference TRBV9 and TRBJ1-2, reads DSGVTQTPKHLITATGQRVTLRCSPRSGDLSVYWYQQSLDQGLQFLIQYYNGEERAKGNILERFSAQQFPDLHSELNLSSLELGDSALYFCASSVERGLGYTFGSGTRLTVV.

Only a few counts were recorded for this clonotype. This sequence joins TRBV5-6 and TRBJ1-5, with D possibly matching TRBD1 (6 bases). Between the trimmed V and J ends, which lost 4 bases and 5 bases, there was a span of 13 bases. Germline assignment: CDR1 SGHDT and CDR2 YYEEEE. The CDR3 sequence is 14 residues long. As DNA, the CDR3 is TGTGCCAGCAGCGTTACAGGGAACCATCAGCCCCAGCATTTT. This sequence encodes CASSVTGNHQPQHF.

The V and J genes are TRBV4-1 and TRBJ2-2; TRBD1 matches at 9 bases. The CDR3 runs 16 residues. Germline values: CDR1 MGHRA, CDR2 YSYEKL. The J segment lost 4 bases and the V segment lost 1 base, leaving 4 bases of the junction unmatched. The CDR3 loop reads CASSQGTGDFTGELFF. The DNA for the CDR3 is TGCGCCAGCAGCCAAGGGACAGGGGATTTCACCGGGGAGCTGTTTTTT.

The V gene is TRBV2, the J gene TRBJ2-5, with 10 bases lining up with TRBD2. Germline V CDR1 and CDR2: SNHLY, FYNNEI. J was trimmed by 5 bases and V by 8 bases; bases with no gene match: 17. This CDR3 region has 17 residues. CDR3 sequence (DNA): TGTGCCAGCCCCGAGAGCGGAGAGCGGGAGGGCCGGGAGACCCAGTACTTC. Translated: CASPESGEREGRETQYF.

The chain couples TRBV19 to TRBJ2-1; TRBD1 matches 7 bases. This CDR3 contains 18 residues. Trimming at V came to 4 bases and at J to 0 bases, leaving 12 bases not matched to a gene. CDR1 and CDR2 from the germline V gene are LNHDA and SQIVND (reference sequence). CDR3: CASSRIPTGMSSYNEQFF. The CDR3 DNA reads TGTGCCAGTAGTAGGATCCCGACAGGGATGAGCTCCTACAATGAGCAGTTCTTC.

The table lists this clonotype with a few counts. The chain joins TRBV19 to TRBJ1-4, with 7 bases that match TRBD1. Germline trimming cut 8 bases from V and 1 base from J; bases unmatched to any gene: 7. Germline-derived CDR1 and CDR2 are LNHDA and SQIVND (reference sequence). This CDR3 is 15 amino acids long. CDR3 nucleotides: TGTGCCAGTGGACAGGTTTCGGTAACTAATGAAAAACTGTTTTTT. Translating gives CASGQVSVTNEKLFF.

This clonotype was detected many times. The chain joins TRBV7-2 to TRBJ1-5; 7 positions agree with TRBD1. From germline, CDR1 is SGHTA and CDR2 FQGNSA. V was pared by 5 bases and J by 7 bases, with 8 bases of the junction left unmatched. This CDR3 is built from 14 residues. The CDR3 here is CASSPHAGGQPQHF. The CDR3 DNA reads TGTGCCAGCAGCCCACATGCAGGGGGGCAGCCCCAGCATTTT.

This clonotype was seen a handful of times. This sequence joins TRBV4-2 and TRBJ1-5, with D unclear. Trimming removed 4 bases from V and 2 bases from J, with 15 bases in between. This CDR3 comprises 16 residues. Looked up from germline, CDR1 is LGHNA and CDR2 is YNFKEQ. The CDR3 sequence is CASSPFVSERNQPQHF. The CDR3 coding sequence is TGTGCCAGCAGCCCCTTCGTGTCGGAGCGCAATCAGCCCCAGCATTTT.

This clonotype was observed a handful of times. The V gene is TRBV3-1, the J gene TRBJ2-7; 7 bases map to TRBD1. This CDR3 region has 13 residues. V shed 5 bases, J shed 3 bases, and the junction held 4 bases outside the gene matches. Germline V CDR1 and CDR2: LGHDT, YNNKEL (reference sequence). The CDR3 here is CASSRQGVYEQYF. The CDR3, as DNA: TGTGCCAGCAGCAGACAGGGAGTCTACGAGCAGTACTTC.

V usage is TRBV12-3 or TRBV12-4 and J usage is TRBJ1-4; unclear D gene. The CDR3 length is 12 residues. Trimming took 5 bases from V and 7 from J, leaving 8 bases between them. The CDR3 is CASSQVAEKLFF. CDR3 coding DNA: TGTGCCAGCAGTCAAGTAGCTGAAAAACTGTTTTTT.

V is TRBV20-1 and J is TRBJ1-6; possible D gene TRBD1, 5 bases. The V end lost 6 bases, the J end lost 4 bases, and 16 bases lay between the germline ends. The CDR3 sequence is 15 residues long. The germline gives CDR1 DFQATT, CDR2 SNEGSKA (reference sequence). The CDR3 bases are TGCAGTGCGGGCGGCCGGGGGAATTATAATTCACCCCTCCACTTT. It specifies CSAGGRGNYNSPLHF.

V usage is TRBV20-1 and J usage is TRBJ2-3, with D perhaps given as TRBD1 or TRBD2 (5 bases each). The CDR3 is 13 residues long. With 3 bases removed from V and 4 bases from J, the gap between germline ends came to 11 bases. CDR1 and CDR2 (germline): DFQATT, SNEGSKA (reference sequence). The CDR3: CSASGTPSDTQYF. DNA of the CDR3: TGCAGTGCTAGCGGGACCCCCTCAGATACGCAGTATTTT.

In its sample, this clonotype was seen a few times. The chain uses TRBV23-1 and TRBJ2-7; D not resolved. TRBV23-1 is identified as an open reading frame with a role that is uncertain. This CDR3 spans 18 amino acids. Deletions cut 2 bases from V and 2 bases from J, with 22 bases between. CDR3 nucleotide sequence: TGCGCCAGCAGTCAACAACCCTCGCCGGAGAAGGCGGCCTACGAGCAGTACTTC. Protein: CASSQQPSPEKAAYEQYF.

The chain carries TRBV3-1 and TRBJ2-5; the D gene is possibly TRBD1 (6 bases). With 1 base removed from V and 5 bases from J, the gap between germline ends came to 17 bases. CDR1 and CDR2 from the germline V gene are LGHDT and YNNKEL (reference sequence). This CDR3 contains 16 residues. CDR3 DNA: TGTGCCAGCAGCCAAGGCACGGGAAGGGGGTGGGAGACCCAGTACTTC. It specifies CASSQGTGRGWETQYF.

Only a few counts were recorded for this clonotype. For the CDR3, the DNA is TGTGCCGGTGGCCCCCCGCTCGGACACGAGAACACCGGGGAGCTGTTTTTT. It encodes CAGGPPLGHENTGELFF. The chain is built from TRBV5-8 and TRBJ2-2; a possible D gene is TRBD1 (5 bases). The CDR3 has 17 amino acids. V was cut by 10 bases and J by 1 base, with 23 bases left in between. Germline assignment: CDR1 SGHTS and CDR2 YDEGEE.

This clonotype has ten or more counts. The J gene is TRBJ2-4, the V gene TRBV3-1; 15 bases fit TRBD2. Germline values: CDR1 LGHDT, CDR2 YNNKEL (reference sequence). V lost 4 bases and J lost 1; bases outside the gene matches: 5. The CDR3 extends over 18 amino acids. DNA for the CDR3: TGTGCCAGCAGCCGAGGGACTAGCGGGGGGACGGCCAAAAACATTCAGTACTTC. Residues: CASSRGTSGGTAKNIQYF.

The CDR3 bases are TGTGCCACCAGCAGAGATGCAGACGGGAGCACAGATACGCAGTATTTT. This translates into CATSRDADGSTDTQYF. The chain couples TRBV15 to TRBJ2-3; D remains unclear. Germline V gives CDR1 LNHNV, CDR2 YYDKDF (reference sequence). V was pared by 0 bases and J by 0 bases, with 10 bases between. The CDR3 consists of 16 residues.

This clonotype was picked up a small number of times. CDR3 residues: CAISESGLGFNGYTF. For the CDR3, the DNA is TGTGCCATCAGTGAGTCGGGACTCGGGTTCAATGGCTACACCTTC. The rearrangement uses TRBV10-3 and TRBJ1-2; D possibly corresponds to TRBD1 (5 bases). Germline V gene lookup returns CDR1 ENHRY and CDR2 SYGVKD. Deletions cut 0 bases from V and 6 bases from J, with 14 bases between. The CDR3 is 15 amino acids.

The table lists this clonotype with many counts. The V and J genes are TRBV12-3 or TRBV12-4 and TRBJ2-1; D is ambiguous. Trimming removed 6 bases from V and 4 bases from J, with 7 bases in between. This CDR3 has 12 amino acids. The CDR3 reads CASSLNYNEQFF. In nucleotides, the CDR3 is TGTGCCAGCAGCTTAAATTACAATGAGCAGTTCTTC.

This clonotype was picked up a small number of times. The chain combines TRBV7-9 with TRBJ2-2; a possible D gene is TRBD2 (5 bases). CDR3 size: 14 residues. Germline loops: CDR1 SEHNR, CDR2 FQNEAQ (reference sequence). V lost 2 bases to trimming and J lost 4 bases, with 8 bases between them. CDR3 residues: CASSLTGSTGELFF. For the CDR3, the DNA is TGTGCCAGCAGCTTAACGGGGTCCACCGGGGAGCTGTTTTTT.

The chain is built from TRBV30 and TRBJ1-1; D perhaps matches TRBD1 (6 bases). Germline loops: CDR1 GTSNPN, CDR2 SVGIG (reference sequence). CDR3 length equals 14 residues. V dropped 0 bases and J dropped 5 bases, with 13 bases sitting between them. CDR3 sequence reads: CAWSVWGAGTEAFF. The CDR3 DNA sequence: TGTGCCTGGAGTGTCTGGGGGGCAGGGACTGAAGCTTTCTTT.

This clonotype was recorded a few times. V is TRBV7-2 and J is TRBJ2-1; 11 bases line up with TRBD1. Germline values: CDR1 SGHTA, CDR2 FQGNSA. V was clipped by 5 bases and J by 6 bases; unmatched bases: 6. The CDR3 length is 15 residues. This CDR3 is CASSTSGTGGNEQFF. DNA for the CDR3: TGTGCCAGCAGCACCTCCGGGACAGGGGGCAATGAGCAGTTCTTC. Full variable domain (remainder filled in from reference TRBV7-2 and TRBJ2-1): GAGVSQSPSNKVTEKGKDVELRCDPISGHTALYWYRQSLGQGLEFLIYFQGNSAPDKSGLPSDRFSAERTGGSVSTLTIQRTQQEDSAVYLCASSTSGTGGNEQFFGPGTRLTVL.

The chain employs TRBV4-2 and TRBJ2-3; 12 positions agree with TRBD2. V lost 5 bases to trimming and J lost 1 base; unmatched junction nucleotides: 4. The germline V gene encodes CDR1 LGHNA and CDR2 YNFKEQ. The CDR3 contains 16 residues. CDR3 in DNA: TGTGCCAGCAGCGAAAGACTAGCGGGAGGCACAGATACGCAGTATTTT. This encodes CASSERLAGGTDTQYF.

Only a few counts were recorded for this clonotype. The chain uses TRBV5-1 and TRBJ2-1, with no clear D. Germline assignment: CDR1 SGHRS and CDR2 YFSETQ. The CDR3 is 15 amino acids. Trimming cost V 0 bases and J 8 bases, with 15 bases left between them. The CDR3 sequence is CASSLARQGPHEQFF. CDR3 DNA sequence: TGCGCCAGCAGCTTGGCTCGCCAAGGACCCCATGAGCAGTTCTTC.

The CDR3 DNA reads TGTGCCATCAGGCGAGCGGGGGGAACCTACAATGAGCAGTTCTTC. Protein product: CAIRRAGGTYNEQFF. J is TRBJ2-1 and V is TRBV10-3; 9 bases map to TRBD2. The V gene's germline CDR1 is ENHRY and CDR2 SYGVKD. Trimming cost V 6 bases and J 2 bases; bases outside gene matches: 5. This CDR3 is 15 amino acids long.